Listed here are 24 T cell receptor beta chains from one sample, sequenced in a study of blood T cell repertoires in COVID-19. Profiled with immunoSEQ multiplex PCR; TCRdb holds only in-frame clones, not every one. The repertoire holds hundreds of thousands of clones, with about 83% as singletons. The sequenced sample consisted of peripheral blood. These receptors were obtained from a woman between 25 and 40 years old with COVID-19, enrolled during active disease.

The chain combines TRBV18 with TRBJ2-1; 9 bases fit TRBD2. V lost 6 bases, J lost 7 bases, and 7 bases stayed unmatched. CDR1 is KGHSH, CDR2 LQKENI, per germline. The CDR3 is 14 residues long. The chain's CDR3 is CASSSGRVSNEQFF. The CDR3 nucleotides are TGTGCCAGCTCTAGCGGGAGAGTCTCTAATGAGCAGTTCTTC. Based on the CDR3 plus reference TRBV18 and TRBJ2-1, the full variable domain is NAGVMQNPRHLVRRRGQEARLRCSPMKGHSHVYWYRQLPEEGLKFMVYLQKENIIDESGMPKERFSAEFPKEGPSILRIQQVVRGDSAAYFCASSSGRVSNEQFFGPGTRLTVL.

This rearrangement joins TRBV7-7 to TRBJ2-1; a possible D gene is TRBD2 (7 bases). CDR1 and CDR2 (germline): SSHAT, FNYEAQ (reference sequence). Trimming left V 3 bases short and J 7 bases short, with 10 bases between. The CDR3 loop spans 13 amino acids. The CDR3 sequence: CASSLGGLNEQFF. DNA of the CDR3: TGTGCCAGCAGCTTGGGGGGGCTTAATGAGCAGTTCTTC.

The CDR3 DNA reads TGTGCCAGCAGCCACCGGGGGGGGGACACTGAAGCTTTCTTT. The encoded protein is CASSHRGGDTEAFF. The chain carries TRBV3-1 (or the pseudogene TRBV3-2) and TRBJ1-1, with D possibly being TRBD1 (5 bases). CDR1 LGHDT and CDR2 YNNKEL come from the germline V gene (reference sequence). Trimming left V 3 bases short and J 3 bases short, with 11 bases between. The CDR3 extends over 14 amino acids.

The chain links TRBV5-5 to TRBJ1-2, with 7 positions matching TRBD1. There are 13 residues in the CDR3. Germline loops: CDR1 SGHKS, CDR2 YYEKEE (reference sequence). V lost 3 bases, J lost 6 bases, and 5 bases stayed unmatched. The chain's CDR3 is CASSYLQGDGYTF. CDR3 bases: TGTGCCAGCAGCTACCTCCAGGGGGATGGCTACACCTTC.

Only a few counts were recorded for this clone. V is TRBV27 and J is TRBJ1-1; D ambiguous. Germline V gene data show CDR1 as MNHEY and CDR2 as SMNVEV (reference sequence). This CDR3 is built from 13 residues. V lost 3 bases and J lost 6, with 11 bases in between. This CDR3 is CASSFGLNAEAFF. In DNA, the CDR3 is TGTGCCAGCAGTTTCGGGTTAAACGCTGAAGCTTTCTTT.

This clone was seen just once. V is TRBV29-1 and J is TRBJ2-2; D might be TRBD1 (5 bases). This CDR3 region has 13 residues. V lost 5 bases to trimming and J lost 1 base, with 8 bases between them. The germline CDR1 and CDR2 sequences are SQVTM and ANQGSEA. The CDR3 sequence: CSVLTGNTGELFF. CDR3 DNA sequence: TGCAGCGTTCTAACAGGGAACACCGGGGAGCTGTTTTTT.

As for this clone: The junction differs from germline at one of its ends, possibly a read error. The chain links TRBV4-3 to TRBJ1-5; D is uncertain. This CDR3 is built from 13 residues. The germline CDR1 and CDR2 sequences are LGHNA and YSLEER. The CDR3 region is CASSQDLSQPQHF. The DNA of the CDR3 is TGCGCCAGCAGTCAAGATCTAAGCCAGCCCCAGCATTTT.

The chain employs TRBV5-5 and TRBJ2-7; 9 positions match TRBD1. The junction had 7 bases not matched to a gene; V was cut back by 2 bases and J by 4 bases. The CDR3 is 15 amino acids. Germline assignment: CDR1 SGHKS and CDR2 YYEKEE (reference sequence). CDR3 sequence reads: CASSFRGQGSYEQYF. The CDR3 DNA reads as TGTGCCAGCAGCTTCCGGGGACAGGGTTCATACGAGCAGTACTTC. Based on the CDR3 plus reference TRBV5-5 and TRBJ2-7, the full variable domain is DAGVTQSPTHLIKTRGQQVTLRCSPISGHKSVSWYQQVLGQGPQFIFQYYEKEERGRGNFPDRFSARQFPNYSSELNVNALLLGDSALYLCASSFRGQGSYEQYFGPGTRLTVT.

For the CDR3, the DNA is TGTGCCACCGCCAAGGGACAGGGGGTGGGAGAGACCCAGTACTTC. Protein: CATAKGQGVGETQYF. V and J are TRBV24-1 and TRBJ2-5; TRBD1 aligns across 11 bases. The CDR3 is 15 amino acids. Germline V lookup: CDR1 KGHDR, CDR2 SFDVKD. J gave up 4 bases and V 9 bases, and 9 bases lay outside the gene matches.

This chain links TRBV6-6 with TRBJ1-1; perhaps TRBD1 as D (5 bases). Germline V gene sequence: CDR1 MNHNY, CDR2 SVGAGI (reference sequence). This CDR3 comprises 16 residues. V was pared by 6 bases and J by 2 bases, with 19 bases between. The DNA of the CDR3 is TGTGCCAGCAGCCGCAGATGGACGGGGGAAAACACTGAAGCTTTCTTT. Translated, it gives CASSRRWTGENTEAFF.

The chain joins TRBV7-2 to TRBJ2-7; 9 nucleotides match TRBD2. The CDR3 sequence is 14 residues long. V shed 4 bases and J 2 bases; nucleotides not matched to a gene: 3. CDR1 and CDR2 (germline): SGHTA, FQGNSA. CDR3 sequence: CASSSVAGAYEQYF. The CDR3 coding sequence is TGTGCCAGCAGCTCTGTAGCGGGAGCCTACGAGCAGTACTTC.

J is TRBJ1-2 and V is TRBV20-1; D may be TRBD1 (6 bases). Between the trimmed V and J ends, which lost 7 bases and 7 bases, there was a span of 13 bases. Per germline, CDR1 DFQATT and CDR2 SNEGSKA (reference sequence). This CDR3 has 11 amino acids. The CDR3 loop is CSVPDRSGYTF. CDR3 bases: TGCAGTGTTCCGGACAGATCTGGCTACACCTTC.

This chain connects TRBV6-5 to TRBJ2-5, with D possibly being TRBD1 (6 bases). Germline V gives CDR1 MNHEY, CDR2 SVGAGI. Trimming left V 6 bases short and J 1 base short, with 15 bases between. The CDR3 is made up of 15 amino acids. The CDR3 protein is CASSLWLDSQETQYF. CDR3 in DNA: TGTGCCAGCAGCCTTTGGTTGGACAGCCAAGAGACCCAGTACTTC.

The chain is built from TRBV7-2 and TRBJ2-5, with 11 positions matching TRBD2. CDR1 and CDR2 from the germline V gene are SGHTA and FQGNSA. With V trimmed by 3 bases and J by 2 bases, 8 bases remained unmatched. The CDR3 consists of 17 residues. The CDR3 is CASSFLIAGGYQETQYF. The CDR3 DNA sequence: TGTGCCAGCAGCTTCTTAATAGCGGGGGGGTATCAAGAGACCCAGTACTTC.

The chain uses TRBV28 and TRBJ1-2, with TRBD1 matching over 9 bases. The CDR3 is 12 amino acids. Germline-derived CDR1 and CDR2 are MDHEN and SYDVKM. The V and J ends lost 5 bases and 10 bases, in that order; junction bases with no gene match: 5. The CDR3 coding sequence is TGTGCCAGCAGTGGACAGGGGTTCGTCTACACCTTC. This codes for CASSGQGFVYTF.

This clone was counted only a few times. The chain combines TRBV9 with TRBJ2-3; the D gene is possibly TRBD1 (5 bases). Germline V gene sequence: CDR1 SGDLS, CDR2 YYNGEE. CDR3 length: 12 amino acids. Trimming shortened V by 7 bases and J by 6 bases, and 12 bases separated the two germline ends. The CDR3: CASGASRDTQYF. CDR3 DNA: TGTGCCAGCGGGGCATCTCGTGATACGCAGTATTTT.

The rearrangement links TRBV28 to TRBJ2-5; 12 bases match TRBD2. Trimming took 10 bases from V and 4 from J; bases not matched to a gene: 4. Germline V gives CDR1 MDHEN, CDR2 SYDVKM. This CDR3 spans 13 amino acids. The DNA for the CDR3 is TGTGCCACCGAGACTAGCGGGGGAGAGACCCAGTACTTC. Translated, it gives CATETSGGETQYF.

This sequence joins TRBV20-1 and TRBJ1-6; 7 positions match TRBD1. Germline V gives CDR1 DFQATT, CDR2 SNEGSKA (reference sequence). This CDR3 has 15 residues. The ends lost 3 bases at V and 7 bases at J; junction bases unmatched: 9. The CDR3, as DNA: TGCAGTGCTAGTAACAGGGGCGAAGGGAATTCACCCCTCCACTTT. Translating it yields CSASNRGEGNSPLHF.

This chain joins TRBV6-5 and TRBJ1-3, with D unresolved. The germline V gene encodes CDR1 MNHEY and CDR2 SVGAGI. This CDR3 has 14 amino acids. V was shortened by 6 bases and J by 6 bases, with 15 bases between the two germline ends. The CDR3 spells CASSVQIGENTIYF. The CDR3 DNA sequence: TGTGCCAGCAGCGTCCAAATCGGGGAAAACACCATATATTTT.

This chain links TRBV6-2 or TRBV6-3 with TRBJ2-7; no reliable D call. Germline CDR1 reads MNHEY; CDR2 reads SVGEGT. The CDR3 covers 12 residues. Between the trimmed V and J ends, which lost 8 bases and 2 bases, there was a span of 10 bases. CDR3 bases: TGTGCCAGCGGCCCCCTTCCCTACGAGCAGTACTTC. Its protein product is CASGPLPYEQYF.

The chain combines TRBV6-5 with TRBJ2-7; 8 bases align to TRBD2. With V trimmed by 6 bases and J by 3 bases, 7 bases remained unmatched. The CDR3 spans 14 residues. Germline V CDR1 and CDR2: MNHEY, SVGAGI. CDR3 loop: CASRSGSAIYEQYF. The CDR3, as DNA: TGTGCCAGCAGGAGCGGGAGTGCAATCTACGAGCAGTACTTC.

A single count supports this clone. This chain connects TRBV25-1 to TRBJ1-6; TRBD1 is a possible D gene (5 bases). Looked up from germline, CDR1 is MGHDK and CDR2 is SYGVNS. The CDR3 runs 14 residues. The V end lost 8 bases, the J end lost 4 bases, and 12 bases lay between the germline ends. In DNA form, the CDR3 reads TGTGCCAGCGGAACAGGCGGATATAATTCACCCCTCCACTTT. It translates to CASGTGGYNSPLHF.

This clone has more than one count but fewer than ten. The chain combines TRBV5-1 with TRBJ1-2, with 7 bases matching TRBD1. CDR1 is SGHRS, CDR2 YFSETQ, per germline. There are 15 residues in the CDR3. The trim removed 4 bases at V and 2 bases at J, leaving 8 bases unmatched. In DNA, the CDR3 is TGCGCCAGCAGCCTGTTGACAGGGCCCAACTATGGCTACACCTTC. As protein: CASSLLTGPNYGYTF.

The rearrangement joins TRBV18 to TRBJ2-5, with 10 nucleotides matching TRBD1. Germline V CDR1 and CDR2: KGHSH, LQKENI. The CDR3 has 14 amino acids. V dropped 5 bases and J dropped 5; count of bases not matched to a gene: 5. CDR3 residues: CASSEDRGHETQYF. CDR3 nucleotides: TGTGCCAGCTCAGAAGACAGGGGGCACGAGACCCAGTACTTC. Complete variable domain (other parts from reference TRBV18 and TRBJ2-5): NAGVMQNPRHLVRRRGQEARLRCSPMKGHSHVYWYRQLPEEGLKFMVYLQKENIIDESGMPKERFSAEFPKEGPSILRIQQVVRGDSAAYFCASSEDRGHETQYFGPGTRLLVL.